The clone carrying this TCR beta chain was counted only a few times. No antigen is known for it. TCRdb re-called the 5' RACE reads through MiXCR, storing one row per CDR3 protein. Of 650,000 to 750,000 distinct CDR3 sequences in the sample, around 20% were seen once. This sample is drawn from a study of identical twins. Study results and limitations: Out-of-frame alpha sequences shared by twins showed excess low generation probability. Beta out-of-frame sequences showed weaker excess sharing between twins. Zero-insertion analyses were open to partial confounding by invariant MAIT and iNKT cells.

The V gene's germline CDR1 is SGHRS and CDR2 YFSETQ. Trimming pared 5 bases from V and 4 bases from J, leaving 9 bases between. The CDR3 runs 12 residues. The same sample was also studied in work on T cells expressing NK-cell markers. Per that paper: More than five of the donors carried dominant NKG2C+ clonotypes that took up about 1.0-7.5% of their CD8+ T cells.

The chain links TRBV5-1 to TRBJ2-5; D uncertain. Source material: PBMCs. The TCR originated in a woman between 18 and 29 years old in good health. CDR3: CASSEARETQYF. The CDR3 nucleotides are TGCGCCAGCAGTGAGGCTCGAGAGACCCAGTACTTC.